This is a list of T cell receptor beta chains from one sample in a study of beta chain features in type 1 diabetes. TCRdb's copy holds only in-frame clones and misses some; the assay was immunoSEQ multiplex PCR. The sample has 600,000 to 700,000 clones, around an eighth seen once. The sample taken for sequencing was naive CD4+ T cells from blood. The receptors were sampled from a man younger than 30 with type 1 diabetes. Each CDR3 is given with its conserved first and last residue. The D gene is left open where the match is weak. The size of a clone is reported for some rows only, either as once, few or many, or as a class for expanded clones.

V gene: TRBV18
J gene: TRBJ1-2
clone size: NA
D gene: TRBD1
CDR3 protein: CASSPIGTVDFYTF
CDR3 DNA: TGTGCCAGCTCACCAATCGGGACAGTGGACTTCTACACCTTC

V gene: TRBV13
J gene: TRBJ1-1
clone size: NA
D gene: TRBD1
CDR3 protein: CASSSRDRGFMSAFF
CDR3 DNA: TGTGCCAGCAGCTCCCGGGACAGGGGGTTTATGAGCGCTTTCTTT

V gene: TRBV5-1
J gene: TRBJ1-1
clone size: few
D gene: TRBD1
CDR3 protein: CASKGTGDNTEAFF
CDR3 DNA: TGCGCCAGCAAGGGGACAGGGGACAACACTGAAGCTTTCTTT

V gene: TRBV10-3
J gene: TRBJ2-3
clone size: few
D gene: TRBD1
CDR3 protein: CAISHPGQGTDTQYF
CDR3 DNA: TGTGCCATCAGCCACCCGGGACAGGGCACAGATACGCAGTATTTT

V gene: TRBV12-5
J gene: TRBJ1-2
clone size: NA
D gene: NA
CDR3 protein: CASGLLVGEINYGYTF
CDR3 DNA: TGTGCTAGTGGTTTGCTCGTCGGTGAAATTAACTATGGCTACACCTTC

V gene: TRBV5-4
J gene: TRBJ2-5
clone size: few
D gene: NA
CDR3 protein: CASSDPGSGTQYF
CDR3 DNA: TGTGCCAGCAGCGACCCGGGGTCGGGGACCCAGTACTTC

V gene: TRBV6-5
J gene: TRBJ1-2
clone size: NA
D gene: NA
CDR3 protein: CASTPGQLNYGYTF
CDR3 DNA: TGTGCCAGCACCCCGGGACAACTCAACTATGGCTACACCTTC

V gene: TRBV19
J gene: TRBJ1-5
clone size: NA
D gene: NA
CDR3 protein: CATTETGTWNSNQPQHF
CDR3 DNA: TGTGCCACCACGGAGACAGGAACTTGGAATAGCAATCAGCCCCAGCATTTT

V gene: TRBV7-2
J gene: TRBJ2-1
clone size: few
D gene: TRBD1
CDR3 protein: CASSRHGDRSYNEQFF
CDR3 DNA: TGTGCCAGCAGTCGACACGGGGACAGATCCTACAATGAGCAGTTCTTC

V gene: TRBV6-5
J gene: TRBJ2-3
clone size: few
D gene: NA
CDR3 protein: CASSSLQYTDTQYF
CDR3 DNA: TGTGCCAGCAGTTCCTTACAGTACACAGATACGCAGTATTTT

V gene: TRBV5-6
J gene: TRBJ2-1
clone size: NA
D gene: TRBD1
CDR3 protein: CASSLRGTVADEQFF
CDR3 DNA: TGTGCCAGCAGCTTGAGAGGGACAGTAGCCGATGAGCAGTTCTTC

V gene: TRBV4-1
J gene: TRBJ2-5
clone size: few
D gene: NA
CDR3 protein: CASSQGFRNQETQYF
CDR3 DNA: TGCGCCAGCAGCCAAGGATTCAGGAACCAAGAGACCCAGTACTTC

V gene: TRBV6-1
J gene: TRBJ1-1
clone size: NA
D gene: NA
CDR3 protein: CASSSRHGGNTEAFF
CDR3 DNA: TGTGCCAGCAGCAGCAGACACGGAGGGAACACTGAAGCTTTCTTT

V gene: TRBV25-1
J gene: TRBJ1-2
clone size: few
D gene: NA
CDR3 protein: CASSRPNYGYTF
CDR3 DNA: TGTGCCAGCAGTAGACCTAACTATGGCTACACCTTC

V gene: TRBV9
J gene: TRBJ2-3
clone size: NA
D gene: NA
CDR3 protein: CASSPRLGSPWDTQYF
CDR3 DNA: TGTGCCAGCAGCCCCCGTCTCGGCAGTCCCTGGGATACGCAGTATTTT

V gene: TRBV6-6
J gene: TRBJ1-5
clone size: few
D gene: NA
CDR3 protein: CASTGGTAYQPQHF
CDR3 DNA: TGTGCCAGCACCGGCGGGACGGCCTATCAGCCCCAGCATTTT

V gene: TRBV18
J gene: TRBJ1-2
clone size: NA
D gene: NA
CDR3 protein: CASSPGPGLDYGYTF
CDR3 DNA: TGTGCCAGCTCACCTGGTCCGGGGCTGGACTATGGCTACACCTTC

V gene: TRBV4-2
J gene: TRBJ2-5
clone size: few
D gene: NA
CDR3 protein: CASSQPMGGGETQYF
CDR3 DNA: TGTGCCAGCAGCCAACCTATGGGAGGGGGAGAGACCCAGTACTTC

V gene: TRBV30
J gene: TRBJ1-5
clone size: few
D gene: NA
CDR3 protein: CAWSDRVNQPQHF
CDR3 DNA: TGTGCCTGGAGTGACCGAGTTAATCAGCCCCAGCATTTT

V gene: TRBV6-5
J gene: TRBJ1-4
clone size: few
D gene: NA
CDR3 protein: CASSEIYAKLFF
CDR3 DNA: TGTGCCAGCAGTGAGATATACGCGAAACTGTTTTTT

V gene: TRBV30
J gene: TRBJ1-3
clone size: NA
D gene: NA
CDR3 protein: CAWSQDSGNTIYF
CDR3 DNA: TGTGCCTGGAGTCAAGATTCTGGAAACACCATATATTTT

V gene: TRBV5-4
J gene: TRBJ2-2
clone size: NA
D gene: NA
CDR3 protein: CASSLSRVSSNTGELFF
CDR3 DNA: TGTGCCAGCAGCTTAAGCAGGGTGTCCTCCAACACCGGGGAGCTGTTTTTT

V gene: TRBV27
J gene: TRBJ2-3
clone size: NA
D gene: TRBD1
CDR3 protein: CASSPWDRGTDTQYF
CDR3 DNA: TGTGCCAGCAGTCCGTGGGACAGGGGGACAGATACGCAGTATTTT

V gene: TRBV28
J gene: TRBJ1-2
clone size: few
D gene: TRBD1
CDR3 protein: CASSPAGTGNLYGYTF
CDR3 DNA: TGTGCCAGCAGTCCCGCCGGGACAGGGAACCTCTATGGCTACACCTTC

V gene: TRBV25-1
J gene: TRBJ1-2
clone size: NA
D gene: NA
CDR3 protein: CASSEYEGTVGGYTF
CDR3 DNA: TGTGCCAGCAGTGAATACGAGGGGACGGTCGGGGGCTACACCTTC

V gene: TRBV7-9
J gene: TRBJ1-5
clone size: few
D gene: NA
CDR3 protein: CASSPTDSWQPQHF
CDR3 DNA: TGTGCCAGCAGCCCGACGGACTCCTGGCAGCCCCAGCATTTT

V gene: TRBV5-1
J gene: TRBJ1-1
clone size: few
D gene: NA
CDR3 protein: CASSISVSSTEAFF
CDR3 DNA: TGCGCCAGCAGCATATCCGTATCTAGCACTGAAGCTTTCTTT

V gene: TRBV10-1
J gene: TRBJ2-1
clone size: few
D gene: TRBD2
CDR3 protein: CASSGSGGYNEQFF
CDR3 DNA: TGCGCCAGCAGTGGTAGCGGGGGGTACAATGAGCAGTTCTTC

V gene: TRBV30
J gene: TRBJ2-7
clone size: few
D gene: NA
CDR3 protein: CAWSVGGPGTEQYF
CDR3 DNA: TGTGCCTGGAGTGTTGGGGGACCTGGGACGGAGCAGTACTTC

V gene: TRBV21-1
J gene: TRBJ1-3
clone size: NA
D gene: NA
CDR3 protein: CASSNGTGERSSGNTIYF
CDR3 DNA: TGTGCCAGCAGCAACGGGACAGGGGAGCGATCCTCTGGAAACACCATATATTTT

V gene: TRBV7-3
J gene: TRBJ2-1
clone size: few
D gene: NA
CDR3 protein: CASSSYRDGDNEQFF
CDR3 DNA: TGTGCCAGCAGCTCTTACCGGGACGGAGACAATGAGCAGTTCTTC

V gene: TRBV20-1
J gene: TRBJ2-3
clone size: NA
D gene: NA
CDR3 protein: CSARRDWGKYF
CDR3 DNA: TGCAGTGCGAGACGGGACTGGGGGAAGTATTTT

V gene: TRBV29-1
J gene: TRBJ2-7
clone size: NA
D gene: NA
CDR3 protein: CSIKIVTDTYEQYF
CDR3 DNA: TGCAGCATTAAGATTGTGACAGACACCTACGAGCAGTACTTC

V gene: TRBV5-1
J gene: TRBJ2-3
clone size: once
D gene: NA
CDR3 protein: CASSLAVGTDTQYF
CDR3 DNA: TGCGCCAGCAGCTTGGCCGTGGGCACAGATACGCAGTATTTT

V gene: TRBV7-3
J gene: TRBJ2-5
clone size: NA
D gene: NA
CDR3 protein: CASSLSYQETQYF
CDR3 DNA: TGTGCCAGCAGCTTATCGTACCAAGAGACCCAGTACTTC

V gene: TRBV5-1
J gene: TRBJ1-4
clone size: NA
D gene: NA
CDR3 protein: CASSLEAQWEKLFF
CDR3 DNA: TGCGCCAGCAGCTTGGAGGCGCAGTGGGAAAAACTGTTTTTT

V gene: TRBV19
J gene: TRBJ2-5
clone size: few
D gene: NA
CDR3 protein: CASSTQGGMETQYF
CDR3 DNA: TGTGCCAGTAGTACCCAGGGGGGAATGGAGACCCAGTACTTC

V gene: TRBV10-3
J gene: TRBJ2-2
clone size: few
D gene: NA
CDR3 protein: CAMGGADRGELFF
CDR3 DNA: TGTGCCATGGGGGGGGCCGACCGCGGGGAGCTGTTTTTT

V gene: TRBV10-3
J gene: TRBJ2-2
clone size: few
D gene: TRBD1
CDR3 protein: CAINRDRTTGELFF
CDR3 DNA: TGTGCCATCAACCGGGACAGGACCACCGGGGAGCTGTTTTTT

V gene: TRBV6-6
J gene: TRBJ1-5
clone size: few
D gene: NA
CDR3 protein: CASSYGSSHSNQPQHF
CDR3 DNA: TGTGCCAGCAGTTACGGCAGCAGCCATAGCAATCAGCCCCAGCATTTT

V gene: TRBV28
J gene: TRBJ2-4
clone size: NA
D gene: NA
CDR3 protein: CASSPPAKNIQYF
CDR3 DNA: TGTGCCAGCAGCCCCCCAGCCAAAAACATTCAGTACTTC

V gene: TRBV30
J gene: TRBJ1-1
clone size: few
D gene: NA
CDR3 protein: CAWSVPRVGTEAFF
CDR3 DNA: TGTGCCTGGAGTGTACCCAGGGTGGGCACTGAAGCTTTCTTT

V gene: TRBV6-1
J gene: TRBJ2-2
clone size: NA
D gene: NA
CDR3 protein: CASSEAGQPNTGELFF
CDR3 DNA: TGTGCCAGCAGTGAAGCGGGTCAGCCGAACACCGGGGAGCTGTTTTTT

V gene: TRBV4-2
J gene: TRBJ2-5
clone size: few
D gene: NA
CDR3 protein: CASSQVAEETQYF
CDR3 DNA: TGTGCCAGCAGCCAGGTGGCGGAAGAGACCCAGTACTTC

V gene: TRBV7-2
J gene: TRBJ1-1
clone size: few
D gene: NA
CDR3 protein: CASSLAGGPEAFF
CDR3 DNA: TGTGCCAGCAGCTTGGCAGGAGGCCCTGAAGCTTTCTTT

V gene: TRBV11-2
J gene: TRBJ1-1
clone size: few
D gene: NA
CDR3 protein: CASSSAFRAPDPEAFF
CDR3 DNA: TGTGCCAGCAGCTCAGCTTTCCGGGCCCCGGATCCTGAAGCTTTCTTT

V gene: TRBV7-6
J gene: TRBJ2-2
clone size: NA
D gene: NA
CDR3 protein: CASSLVLTGVANTGELFF
CDR3 DNA: TGTGCCAGCAGCTTAGTTTTGACGGGGGTCGCGAACACCGGGGAGCTGTTTTTT

V gene: TRBV11-2
J gene: TRBJ2-2
clone size: NA
D gene: NA
CDR3 protein: CASSQQQNTGELFF
CDR3 DNA: TGTGCCAGCAGCCAACAGCAGAACACCGGGGAGCTGTTTTTT

V gene: TRBV30
J gene: TRBJ2-5
clone size: NA
D gene: NA
CDR3 protein: CAWRGDSHQETQYF
CDR3 DNA: TGTGCCTGGAGGGGAGACAGCCACCAAGAGACCCAGTACTTC

V gene: TRBV4-1
J gene: TRBJ1-5
clone size: NA
D gene: TRBD1
CDR3 protein: CASSQDGGQGPRPQHF
CDR3 DNA: TGCGCCAGCAGCCAAGACGGGGGACAGGGCCCTAGGCCCCAGCATTTT

V gene: TRBV29-1
J gene: TRBJ2-4
clone size: NA
D gene: NA
CDR3 protein: CSVEDRDTVAKNIQYF
CDR3 DNA: TGCAGCGTTGAAGATCGGGACACTGTAGCCAAAAACATTCAGTACTTC

V gene: TRBV12-5
J gene: TRBJ2-1
clone size: few
D gene: NA
CDR3 protein: CASGLVGPQFF
CDR3 DNA: TGTGCTAGTGGTTTGGTCGGGCCGCAGTTCTTC

V gene: TRBV19
J gene: TRBJ1-1
clone size: NA
D gene: NA
CDR3 protein: CASSIGPGRDTEAFF
CDR3 DNA: TGTGCCAGTAGTATCGGCCCGGGGAGGGACACTGAAGCTTTCTTT

V gene: TRBV19
J gene: TRBJ2-1
clone size: NA
D gene: NA
CDR3 protein: CASSTTERNEQFF
CDR3 DNA: TGTGCCAGTAGTACCACGGAGCGGAATGAGCAGTTCTTC

V gene: TRBV7-9
J gene: TRBJ2-1
clone size: NA
D gene: TRBD1
CDR3 protein: CASSLVSRTGYEQFF
CDR3 DNA: TGTGCCAGCAGCTTAGTTAGCCGGACAGGGTATGAGCAGTTCTTC

V gene: TRBV18
J gene: TRBJ2-1
clone size: few
D gene: NA
CDR3 protein: CASSPRLGQGHNEQFF
CDR3 DNA: TGTGCCAGCTCACCTCGCTTAGGGCAGGGACACAATGAGCAGTTCTTC

V gene: TRBV19
J gene: TRBJ2-6
clone size: NA
D gene: TRBD1
CDR3 protein: CASSMGQGISGANVLTF
CDR3 DNA: TGTGCCAGTAGTATGGGACAGGGAATCTCTGGGGCCAACGTCCTGACTTTC

V gene: TRBV7-9
J gene: TRBJ2-6
clone size: few
D gene: NA
CDR3 protein: CASSGGPSGANVLTF
CDR3 DNA: TGTGCCAGCAGCGGAGGCCCCTCTGGGGCCAACGTCCTGACTTTC

V gene: TRBV27
J gene: TRBJ1-2
clone size: NA
D gene: TRBD1
CDR3 protein: CASSPLPGQKDGYTF
CDR3 DNA: TGTGCCAGCAGTCCACTTCCGGGACAGAAGGATGGCTACACCTTC